The sequence of this T cell receptor beta chain was determined in a study of STAT5B mutations in CD4+ large granular lymphocyte leukemia. General observations from the study: The clonality comparison with controls used just five or six CD4-sorted patient samples.

The germline V and J ends were trimmed by 3 bases and 0 bases, with 8 bases remaining between them. From germline, CDR1 is SEHNR and CDR2 FQNEAQ (reference sequence). The CDR3 contains 15 residues. In regard to this clone: No antigen is known for it.

The assay was immunoSEQ multiplex PCR, and TCRdb's table has in-frame clones only and misses some. The data contain fewer than 2,000 clones, roughly 80% of them singletons. Sample: PBMCs. This chain connects TRBV7-9 to TRBJ2-2, with D unclear. The clonotype comes from a woman in her 70s with CD4+ T-cell large granular lymphocyte leukemia. CDR3 sequence reads: CASSFLRTNTGELFF. In DNA form, the CDR3 reads TGTGCCAGCAGCTTCCTTCGGACGAACACCGGGGAGCTGTTTTTT.